This T cell receptor beta chain was sequenced during a study of post-analysis software for immune sequencing data. Background on the study: The cohort encompassed relapsing-remitting, secondary progressive and progressive-relapsing multiple sclerosis disease courses. Whole-study findings and limits: Controls' normalized Chao1 diversity significantly exceeded that of multiple sclerosis patients. Strong co-clustering by F measure was seen for same-batch samples.

For this clonotype: Antigen unknown.

Prepared libraries of TCR beta cDNA carried unique molecular identifiers. TCRdb called the PCR reads again in MiXCR, with one record for every CDR3 protein. The sample yields roughly 650,000 distinct CDR3 sequences, roughly three fifths seen once. Sequencing was carried out using blood. The sequence came from a girl aged 2 to 10 with multiple sclerosis.

Here the CDR3 DNA reads TGCAGTGCTGATTCGGGACTCAGCTACGAGCAGTACTTC. Translated: CSADSGLSYEQYF. The chain uses TRBV20-1 and TRBJ2-7, with D possibly matching TRBD2 (6 bases). The CDR3 contains 13 residues. The germline V gene encodes CDR1 DFQATT and CDR2 SNEGSKA (reference sequence). V lost 5 bases and J lost 3, with 14 bases in between.